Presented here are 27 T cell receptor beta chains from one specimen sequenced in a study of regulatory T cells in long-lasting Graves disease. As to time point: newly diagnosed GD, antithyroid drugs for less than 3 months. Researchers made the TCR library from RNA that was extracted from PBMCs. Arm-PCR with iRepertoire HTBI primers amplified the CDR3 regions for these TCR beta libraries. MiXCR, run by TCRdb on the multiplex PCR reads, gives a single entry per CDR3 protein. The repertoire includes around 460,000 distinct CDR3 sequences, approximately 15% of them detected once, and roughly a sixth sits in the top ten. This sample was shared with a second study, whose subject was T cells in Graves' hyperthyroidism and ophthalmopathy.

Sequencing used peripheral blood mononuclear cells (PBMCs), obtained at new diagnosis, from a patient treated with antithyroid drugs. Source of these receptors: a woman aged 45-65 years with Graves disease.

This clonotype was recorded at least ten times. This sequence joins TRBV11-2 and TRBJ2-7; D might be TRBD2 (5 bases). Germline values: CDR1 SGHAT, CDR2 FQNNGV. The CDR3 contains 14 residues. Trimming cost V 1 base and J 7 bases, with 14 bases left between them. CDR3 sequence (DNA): TGTGCCAGCAGCTTAGTTGCCGGGGTGGAAGAGCAGTACTTC. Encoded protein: CASSLVAGVEEQYF.

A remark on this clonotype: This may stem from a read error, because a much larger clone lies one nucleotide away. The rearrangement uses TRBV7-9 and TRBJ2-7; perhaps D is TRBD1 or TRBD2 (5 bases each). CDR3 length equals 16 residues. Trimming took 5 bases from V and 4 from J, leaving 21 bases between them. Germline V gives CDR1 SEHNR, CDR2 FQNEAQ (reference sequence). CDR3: CASSVRDRVLSYEQYF. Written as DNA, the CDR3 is TGTGCCAGCAGCGTCAGGGACCGTGTCCTGTCTTACGAGCAGTACTTC.

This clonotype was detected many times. CDR3 sequence (DNA): TGTGCCAGCAGCCAGGCCGTCTGGGCAGAGACCCAGTACTTC. Translating it yields CASSQAVWAETQYF. The chain joins TRBV7-2 to TRBJ2-5; D is undetermined. V was trimmed by 5 bases and J by 4 bases, leaving 14 bases between them. This CDR3 spans 14 amino acids. Germline V gene lookup returns CDR1 SGHTA and CDR2 FQGNSA.

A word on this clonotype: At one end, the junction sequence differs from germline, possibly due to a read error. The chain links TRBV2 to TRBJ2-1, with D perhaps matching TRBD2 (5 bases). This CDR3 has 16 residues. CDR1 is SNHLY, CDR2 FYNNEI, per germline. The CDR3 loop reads CASSEGQAGGYSEQFF. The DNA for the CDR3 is TGTGCCAGCAGTGAAGGCCAGGCGGGCGGGTACAGTGAGCAGTTCTTC. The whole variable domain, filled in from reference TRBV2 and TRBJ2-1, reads EPEVTQTPSHQVTQMGQEVILRCVPISNHLYFYWYRQILGQKVEFLVSFYNNEISEKSEIFDDQFSVERPDGSNFTLKIRSTKLEDSAMYFCASSEGQAGGYSEQFFGPGTRLTVL.

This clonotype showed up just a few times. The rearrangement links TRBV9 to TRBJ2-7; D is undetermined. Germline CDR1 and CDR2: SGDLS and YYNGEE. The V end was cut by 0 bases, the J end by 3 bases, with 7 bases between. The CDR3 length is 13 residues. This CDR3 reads CASSVGSNYEQYF. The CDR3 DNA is TGTGCCAGCAGCGTAGGGTCCAACTACGAGCAGTACTTC.

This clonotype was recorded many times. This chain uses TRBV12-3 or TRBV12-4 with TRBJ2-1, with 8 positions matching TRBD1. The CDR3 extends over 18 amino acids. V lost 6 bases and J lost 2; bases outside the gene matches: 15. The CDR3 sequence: CASRAGQGMPKTYNEQFF. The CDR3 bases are TGTGCCAGCAGAGCTGGACAGGGTATGCCTAAAACCTACAATGAGCAGTTCTTC.

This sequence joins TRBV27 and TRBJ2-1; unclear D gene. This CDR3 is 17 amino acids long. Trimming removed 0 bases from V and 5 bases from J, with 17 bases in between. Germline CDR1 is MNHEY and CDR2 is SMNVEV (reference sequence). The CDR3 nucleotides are TGTGCCAGCAGTTTATCCGGCTATCCAACTTTTGACAATGAGCAGTTCTTC. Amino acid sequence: CASSLSGYPTFDNEQFF.

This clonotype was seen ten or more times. This chain's CDR3 is CSVDNGQTNTEAFF. CDR3 DNA: TGCAGCGTTGATAATGGCCAAACGAACACTGAAGCTTTCTTT. V is TRBV29-1 and J is TRBJ1-1; unclear D gene. The V end was cut by 3 bases, the J end by 1 base, with 12 bases between. The CDR3 length is 14 residues. The germline CDR1 and CDR2 sequences are SQVTM and ANQGSEA.

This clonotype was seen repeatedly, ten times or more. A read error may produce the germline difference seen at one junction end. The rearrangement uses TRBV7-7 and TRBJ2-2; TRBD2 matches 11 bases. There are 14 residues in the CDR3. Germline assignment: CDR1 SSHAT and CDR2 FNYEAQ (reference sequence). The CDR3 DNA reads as TGTGCTAGCAGCTCCGGGACTAGCGGCGGGGAGCTGTTTTTT. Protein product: CASSSGTSGGELFF.

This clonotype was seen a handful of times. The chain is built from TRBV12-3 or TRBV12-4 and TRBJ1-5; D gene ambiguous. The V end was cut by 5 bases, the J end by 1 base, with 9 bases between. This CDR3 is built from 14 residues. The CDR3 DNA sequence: TGTGCCAGCAGTGTAGACCGCAGCAATCAGCCCCAGCATTTT. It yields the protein CASSVDRSNQPQHF.

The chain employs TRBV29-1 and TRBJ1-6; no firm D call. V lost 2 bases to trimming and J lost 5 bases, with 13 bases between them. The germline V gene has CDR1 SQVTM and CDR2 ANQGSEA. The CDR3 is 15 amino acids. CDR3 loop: CSVENKGTNNSPLHF. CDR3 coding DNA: TGCAGCGTTGAAAATAAGGGAACCAATAATTCACCCCTCCACTTT.

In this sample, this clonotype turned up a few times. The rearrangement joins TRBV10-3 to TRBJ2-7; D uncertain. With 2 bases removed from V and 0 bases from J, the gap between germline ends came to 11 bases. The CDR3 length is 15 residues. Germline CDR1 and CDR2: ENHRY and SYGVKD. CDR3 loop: CAISEPRSGSYEQYF. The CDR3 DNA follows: TGTGCCATCAGTGAGCCCAGGTCGGGCTCCTACGAGCAGTACTTC.

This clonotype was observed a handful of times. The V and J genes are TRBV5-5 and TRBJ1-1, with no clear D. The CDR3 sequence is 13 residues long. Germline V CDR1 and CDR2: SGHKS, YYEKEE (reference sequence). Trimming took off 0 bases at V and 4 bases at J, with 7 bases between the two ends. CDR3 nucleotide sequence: TGTGCCAGCAGCTTGGGGGCTGTCACTGAAGCTTTCTTT. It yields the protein CASSLGAVTEAFF.

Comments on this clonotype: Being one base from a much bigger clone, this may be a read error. The DNA of the CDR3 is TGTGCCAGCAGCCCCATAGGTTGGGGGCCCTCCTACGAGCAGTACTTC. Protein product: CASSPIGWGPSYEQYF. The rearrangement joins TRBV7-9 to TRBJ2-7, with a possible D match to TRBD1 (6 bases). Between the trimmed V and J ends, which lost 5 bases and 0 bases, there was a span of 17 bases. The CDR3 loop spans 16 amino acids. Germline CDR1 and CDR2: SEHNR and FQNEAQ (reference sequence).

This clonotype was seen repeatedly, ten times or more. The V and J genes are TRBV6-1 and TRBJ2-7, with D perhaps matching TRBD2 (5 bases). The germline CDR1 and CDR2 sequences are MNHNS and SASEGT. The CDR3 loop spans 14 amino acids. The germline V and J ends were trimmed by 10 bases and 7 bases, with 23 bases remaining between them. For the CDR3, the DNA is TGTGCCACTTCGCTGGGTGGAGGATCTGGAGAGCAGTACTTC. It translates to CATSLGGGSGEQYF.

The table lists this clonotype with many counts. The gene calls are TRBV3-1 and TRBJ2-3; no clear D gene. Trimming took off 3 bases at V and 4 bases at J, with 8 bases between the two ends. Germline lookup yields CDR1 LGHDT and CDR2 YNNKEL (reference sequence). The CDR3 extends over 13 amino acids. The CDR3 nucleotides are TGTGCCAGCAGCCAGCGGTTGGCAGATACGCAGTATTTT. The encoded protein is CASSQRLADTQYF.

CDR3 DNA: TGCGCCAGCAGCTTGCCACCTAGCGGGAGTAATGACGAGCAGTACTTC. Protein: CASSLPPSGSNDEQYF. This sequence joins TRBV5-1 and TRBJ2-7; TRBD2 aligns across 10 bases. After removal of 1 base from V and 5 bases from J, the junction contained 9 bases not matched to a gene. The germline V gene encodes CDR1 SGHRS and CDR2 YFSETQ. The CDR3 spans 16 residues.

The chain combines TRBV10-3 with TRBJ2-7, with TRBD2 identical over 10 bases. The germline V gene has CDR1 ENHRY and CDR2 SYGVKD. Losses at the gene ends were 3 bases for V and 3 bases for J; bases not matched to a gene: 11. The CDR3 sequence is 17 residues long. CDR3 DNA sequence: TGTGCCATCAGTGACGGGCTGCTAGCGGGAGTCTTCTACGAGCAGTACTTC. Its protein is CAISDGLLAGVFYEQYF.

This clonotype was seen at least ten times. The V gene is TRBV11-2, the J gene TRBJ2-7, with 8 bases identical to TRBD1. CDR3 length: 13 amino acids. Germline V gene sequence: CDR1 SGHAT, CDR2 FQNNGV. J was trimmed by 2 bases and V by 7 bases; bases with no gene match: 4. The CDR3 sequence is CASTDRGPYEQYF. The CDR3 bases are TGTGCCAGCACCGACAGGGGTCCCTACGAGCAGTACTTC.

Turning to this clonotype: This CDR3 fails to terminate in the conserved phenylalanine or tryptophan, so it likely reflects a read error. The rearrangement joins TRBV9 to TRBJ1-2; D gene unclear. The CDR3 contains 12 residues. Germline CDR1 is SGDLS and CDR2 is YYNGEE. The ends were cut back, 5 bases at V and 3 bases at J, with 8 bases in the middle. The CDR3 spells CASRGPDYGYTL. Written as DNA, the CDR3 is TGTGCCAGCAGAGGACCCGACTATGGCTACACCCTC.

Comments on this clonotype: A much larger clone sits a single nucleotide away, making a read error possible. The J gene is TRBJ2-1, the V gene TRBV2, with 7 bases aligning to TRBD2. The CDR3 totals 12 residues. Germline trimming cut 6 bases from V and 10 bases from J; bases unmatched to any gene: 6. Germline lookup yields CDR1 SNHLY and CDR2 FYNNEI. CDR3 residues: CASSGGSDEQFF. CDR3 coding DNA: TGTGCCAGCAGCGGCGGGAGCGACGAGCAGTTCTTC.

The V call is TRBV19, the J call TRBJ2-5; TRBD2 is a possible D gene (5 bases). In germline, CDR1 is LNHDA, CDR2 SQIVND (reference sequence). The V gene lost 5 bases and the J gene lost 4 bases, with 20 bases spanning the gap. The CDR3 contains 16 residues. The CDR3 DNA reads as TGTGCCAGTAGTCTTCGGACTGGGGTAAAAGGAGAGACCCAGTACTTC. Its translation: CASSLRTGVKGETQYF.

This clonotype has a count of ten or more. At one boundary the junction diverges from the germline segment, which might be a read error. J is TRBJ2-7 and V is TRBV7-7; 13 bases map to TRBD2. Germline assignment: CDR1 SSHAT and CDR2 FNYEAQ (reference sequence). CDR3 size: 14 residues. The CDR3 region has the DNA TGTGCTAGCAGCCAGGGACTAGCGGGACACGAGCAGTACTTC. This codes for CASSQGLAGHEQYF.

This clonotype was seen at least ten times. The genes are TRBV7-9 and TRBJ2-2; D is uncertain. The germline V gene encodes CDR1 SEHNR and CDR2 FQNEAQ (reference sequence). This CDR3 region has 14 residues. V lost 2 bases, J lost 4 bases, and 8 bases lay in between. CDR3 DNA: TGTGCCAGCAGCTTAAATTTGTTCACCGGGGAGCTGTTTTTT. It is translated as CASSLNLFTGELFF.

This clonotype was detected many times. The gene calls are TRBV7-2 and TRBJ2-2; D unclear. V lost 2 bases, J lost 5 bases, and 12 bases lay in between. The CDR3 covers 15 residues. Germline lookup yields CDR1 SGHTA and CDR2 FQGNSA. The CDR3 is CASSLYGFLTGELFF. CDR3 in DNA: TGTGCCAGCAGCTTATACGGGTTTCTTACCGGGGAGCTGTTTTTT.

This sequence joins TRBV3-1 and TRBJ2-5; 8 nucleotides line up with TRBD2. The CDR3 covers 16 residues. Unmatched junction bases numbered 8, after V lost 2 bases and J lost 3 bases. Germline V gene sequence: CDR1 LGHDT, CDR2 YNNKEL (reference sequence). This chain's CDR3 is CASSQLILADEETQYF. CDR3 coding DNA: TGTGCCAGCAGCCAACTAATACTAGCGGACGAAGAGACCCAGTACTTC.

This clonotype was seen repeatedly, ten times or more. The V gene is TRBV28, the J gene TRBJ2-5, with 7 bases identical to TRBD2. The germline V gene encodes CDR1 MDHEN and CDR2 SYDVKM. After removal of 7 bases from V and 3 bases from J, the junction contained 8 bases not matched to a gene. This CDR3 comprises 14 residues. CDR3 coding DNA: TGTGCCAGCATGGTAGCGGGTGTGGAAGAGACCCAGTACTTC. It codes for CASMVAGVEETQYF.